These T cell receptor beta chains were read from a single sample in a study of T cell changes during pregnancy in multiple sclerosis. This table comes from immunoSEQ multiplex PCR, and its TCRdb copy is limited to in-frame clones, with some not included. The table shows around 100,000 clones, with almost 95% occurring only once. The sample in question was peripheral blood, obtained before pregnancy. The receptors here all came from a female donor with multiple sclerosis, enrolled in a pregnancy study. Each CDR3 is given with its conserved first and last residue. The D gene is left open where the match is weak. Only part of the rows carry a size: once, few, many, or a class if the clone is expanded.

V: TRBV27
J: TRBJ2-3
size: .
D: TRBD2
length: 15
DNA: TGTGCCAGCAGCCCCCGGGGGGGGCTAGCAGATACGCAGTATTTT
CDR3: CASSPRGGLADTQYF

V: TRBV28
J: TRBJ2-1
size: .
D: .
length: 15
DNA: TGTGCCAGCAGTTTCAGACTAGGCCTAACCAATGAGCAGTTCTTC
CDR3: CASSFRLGLTNEQFF

V: TRBV10-1
J: TRBJ2-7
size: .
D: TRBD1
length: 14
DNA: TGCGCCAGCAGTGCCGGGACAGGATCCTACGAGCAGTACTTC
CDR3: CASSAGTGSYEQYF

V: TRBV5-1
J: TRBJ2-5
size: .
D: TRBD1
length: 15
DNA: TGCGCCAGCAGTCCAACAGGGGGCACCCAAGAGACCCAGTACTTC
CDR3: CASSPTGGTQETQYF

V: TRBV30
J: TRBJ2-7
size: once
D: .
length: 13
DNA: TGTGCCTACACGGGGGGCTCTCCCTACGAGCAGTACTTC
CDR3: CAYTGGSPYEQYF

V: TRBV18
J: TRBJ2-5
size: .
D: .
length: 15
DNA: TGTGCCAGCTCACCAAGCGGAGGGGCACAAGAGACCCAGTACTTC
CDR3: CASSPSGGAQETQYF

V: TRBV6-6
J: TRBJ2-7
size: .
D: TRBD1
length: 16
DNA: TGTGCCAGCAGTTATTTCTATAGGGACAGGGTCTACGAGCAGTACTTC
CDR3: CASSYFYRDRVYEQYF

V: TRBV11-2
J: TRBJ2-1
size: .
D: TRBD1
length: 16
DNA: TGTGCCAGCAGCTTAGGACAGGGGATGGGTTTCAATGAGCAGTTCTTC
CDR3: CASSLGQGMGFNEQFF

V: TRBV19
J: TRBJ1-2
size: .
D: .
length: 12
DNA: TGTGCCAGTAATGGGCTGACCTATGGCTACACCTTC
CDR3: CASNGLTYGYTF

V: TRBV5-1
J: TRBJ1-1
size: few
D: .
length: 12
DNA: TGCGCCAGCAGCTTTGCAGATTCTGAAGCTTTCTTT
CDR3: CASSFADSEAFF

V: TRBV29-1
J: TRBJ2-2
size: .
D: TRBD2
length: 16
DNA: TGCAGCGTTGAACTAGCGGGAGGGCCGAGATCCGGGGAGCTGTTTTTT
CDR3: CSVELAGGPRSGELFF

V: TRBV4-1
J: TRBJ2-2
size: .
D: TRBD2
length: 17
DNA: TGCGCCAGCAGCCAACCTAGCGGGAGGGCCAACACCGGGGAGCTGTTTTTT
CDR3: CASSQPSGRANTGELFF

V: TRBV11-2
J: TRBJ2-1
size: .
D: TRBD2
length: 16
DNA: TGTGCCAGCAGCTTACTAGCGGGAACGTTGGTAAATGAGCAGTTCTTC
CDR3: CASSLLAGTLVNEQFF

V: TRBV6-4
J: TRBJ2-6
size: .
D: .
length: 16
DNA: TGTGCCAGCAGTCCGTCAGGGTACGCCGGGGCCAACGTCCTGACTTTC
CDR3: CASSPSGYAGANVLTF

V: TRBV30
J: TRBJ2-1
size: .
D: TRBD1
length: 13
DNA: TGTGCCTGGGGCCCCAGGGGGTACAATGAGCAGTTCTTC
CDR3: CAWGPRGYNEQFF

V: TRBV27
J: TRBJ2-7
size: .
D: .
length: 14
DNA: TGTGCCAGCAGTTTCGGTCAGGCCTCCTACGAGCAGTACTTC
CDR3: CASSFGQASYEQYF

V: TRBV7-9
J: TRBJ2-7
size: once
D: TRBD1
length: 14
DNA: TGTGCCAGCAGCTCGCAGAGACAGGGGAGGGAGCAGTACTTC
CDR3: CASSSQRQGREQYF

V: TRBV28
J: TRBJ2-7
size: .
D: .
length: 14
DNA: TGTGCCAGCAGTCCCCGCACGGGGACCTACGAGCAGTACTTC
CDR3: CASSPRTGTYEQYF

V: TRBV5-8
J: TRBJ1-1
size: .
D: .
length: 14
DNA: TGTGCCAGCAGCTTGATGCCAGGGAACACTGAAGCTTTCTTT
CDR3: CASSLMPGNTEAFF

V: TRBV5-6
J: TRBJ2-7
size: .
D: .
length: 16
DNA: TGTGCCAGCAGCTTGGAGAGTAGCCGGAGGGTCTACGAGCAGTACTTC
CDR3: CASSLESSRRVYEQYF

V: TRBV5-6
J: TRBJ2-1
size: .
D: .
length: 14
DNA: TGTGCCAGCAGCGTATGGGACAACTACAATGAGCAGTTCTTC
CDR3: CASSVWDNYNEQFF

V: TRBV27
J: TRBJ1-1
size: .
D: TRBD1
length: 15
DNA: TGTGCCAGCAGTTCTGGACAGGCCTCATGGACTGAAGCTTTCTTT
CDR3: CASSSGQASWTEAFF

V: TRBV27
J: TRBJ2-7
size: .
D: TRBD2
length: 18
DNA: TGTGCCAGCAGTTTACTGGGACTAGCGGGAGGCCCTTCCTACGAGCAGTACTTC
CDR3: CASSLLGLAGGPSYEQYF

V: TRBV6-1
J: TRBJ2-2
size: .
D: .
length: 13
DNA: TGTGCCAGCAGTGTGGTTAGTTACGGGGAGCTGTTTTTT
CDR3: CASSVVSYGELFF

V: TRBV25-1
J: TRBJ1-4
size: .
D: .
length: 14
DNA: TGTGCCAGCAGTGCGCCGGGGACTAATGAAAAACTGTTTTTT
CDR3: CASSAPGTNEKLFF

V: TRBV13
J: TRBJ2-2
size: .
D: TRBD1
length: 14
DNA: TGTGCCAGCAGCTCGACAGGGGGTACCGGGGAGCTGTTTTTT
CDR3: CASSSTGGTGELFF

V: TRBV30
J: TRBJ2-7
size: once
D: .
length: 16
DNA: TGTGCCTGGAGTGTGAGACGCTCCGCCAGGACCTACGAGCAGTACTTC
CDR3: CAWSVRRSARTYEQYF

V: TRBV27
J: TRBJ2-1
size: once
D: .
length: 13
DNA: TGTGCCAGCAGCCCGGTGGCCTACAATGAGCAGTTCTTC
CDR3: CASSPVAYNEQFF

V: TRBV10-1
J: TRBJ2-5
size: .
D: TRBD2
length: 16
DNA: TGCGCCAGCAGTGTTAAGCGGGAGGGCCGAAAAGAGACCCAGTACTTC
CDR3: CASSVKREGRKETQYF

V: TRBV30
J: TRBJ2-1
size: .
D: .
length: 15
DNA: TGTGCCTGGAGAGTGGATAGCGGACTCCACAATGAGCAGTTCTTC
CDR3: CAWRVDSGLHNEQFF

V: TRBV30
J: TRBJ1-6
size: .
D: .
length: 14
DNA: TGTGCCTGGAGTGTGCTGGCTGATAATTCACCCCTCCACTTT
CDR3: CAWSVLADNSPLHF

V: TRBV10-1
J: TRBJ2-5
size: .
D: TRBD1
length: 14
DNA: TGCGCCAGGTACCAACAGGGGGTGGGGGAGACCCAGTACTTC
CDR3: CARYQQGVGETQYF

V: TRBV14
J: TRBJ1-1
size: .
D: TRBD1
length: 13
DNA: TGTGCCAGCAGCCAAGTGGGACAGGGGGAAGCTTTCTTT
CDR3: CASSQVGQGEAFF

V: TRBV19
J: TRBJ2-7
size: .
D: .
length: 14
DNA: TGTGCCAGTAGTATAGGCGGAGGTCTCTACGAGCAGTACTTC
CDR3: CASSIGGGLYEQYF

V: TRBV19
J: TRBJ2-7
size: .
D: TRBD2
length: 17
DNA: TGTGCCAGTAGCCCCACCAGACTAGCGGGAGTGGCCTACGAGCAGTACTTC
CDR3: CASSPTRLAGVAYEQYF

V: TRBV2
J: TRBJ2-5
size: .
D: .
length: 14
DNA: TGTGCCAGCAGGGACTTTCTAGCCGCAGAGACCCAGTACTTC
CDR3: CASRDFLAAETQYF

V: TRBV11-2
J: TRBJ2-4
size: .
D: TRBD1
length: 19
DNA: TGTGCCAGCAGGAAATTGGGACAGGGTGCATCTTTAGCCAAAAACATTCAGTACTTC
CDR3: CASRKLGQGASLAKNIQYF

V: TRBV7-9
J: TRBJ2-1
size: .
D: TRBD2
length: 14
DNA: TGTGCCAGCAGCTCCTGGACTAGGAACAATGAGCAGTTCTTC
CDR3: CASSSWTRNNEQFF

V: TRBV18
J: TRBJ1-3
size: .
D: TRBD1
length: 16
DNA: TGTGCCAGCTCACCAGGGACAGGGGGCACTGGAAACACCATATATTTT
CDR3: CASSPGTGGTGNTIYF

V: TRBV29-1
J: TRBJ1-2
size: .
D: .
length: 15
DNA: TGCAGCGTTGATTGGGGCGATCCCTCTAACTATGGCTACACCTTC
CDR3: CSVDWGDPSNYGYTF

V: TRBV29-1
J: TRBJ2-3
size: .
D: .
length: 13
DNA: TGCAGCGTGACCGGACAGAGCACAGATACGCAGTATTTT
CDR3: CSVTGQSTDTQYF

V: TRBV4-3
J: TRBJ2-3
size: .
D: TRBD2
length: 16
DNA: TGCGCCAGCAGCCAAGAATCCCTAGCGGGAGCAGATACGCAGTATTTT
CDR3: CASSQESLAGADTQYF

V: TRBV6-5
J: TRBJ2-1
size: .
D: TRBD2
length: 16
DNA: TGTGCCAGCAGTTATGGACTAGCGGGAGCCTACAATGAGCAGTTCTTC
CDR3: CASSYGLAGAYNEQFF

V: TRBV19
J: TRBJ2-5
size: .
D: TRBD1
length: 13
DNA: TGTGCCAGTAGGCAGGGGGCGCGGGAGACCCAGTACTTC
CDR3: CASRQGARETQYF

V: TRBV28
J: TRBJ1-2
size: .
D: .
length: 14
DNA: TGTGCCAGCAGTTTCCAGGGCTTGGTCTATGGCTACACCTTC
CDR3: CASSFQGLVYGYTF

V: TRBV12-5
J: TRBJ1-2
size: .
D: .
length: 13
DNA: TGTGCTAGTGGTTCGTACTCTGAGGGAGGCTACACCTTC
CDR3: CASGSYSEGGYTF

V: TRBV27
J: TRBJ2-7
size: .
D: .
length: 14
DNA: TGTGCCAGCAGTTCAGCGACAGTAGCCTACGAGCAGTACTTC
CDR3: CASSSATVAYEQYF

V: TRBV2
J: TRBJ1-5
size: .
D: .
length: 14
DNA: TGTGCCAGCAGTGTGGGCGGGCGCAATCAGCCCCAGCATTTT
CDR3: CASSVGGRNQPQHF

V: TRBV5-1
J: TRBJ2-2
size: .
D: .
length: 15
DNA: TGCGCCAGCATCCCCGGCTCCAGGCCCACCGGGGAGCTGTTTTTT
CDR3: CASIPGSRPTGELFF

V: TRBV5-1
J: TRBJ1-4
size: .
D: .
length: 13
DNA: TGCGCCAGCAGGACAGGACTTAATGAAAAACTGTTTTTT
CDR3: CASRTGLNEKLFF

V: TRBV18
J: TRBJ2-2
size: .
D: .
length: 16
DNA: TGTGCCAGCTCACCTTTACTAGCAAAGTACCCCGGGGAGCTGTTTTTT
CDR3: CASSPLLAKYPGELFF